The TCR beta chain described here comes from a study of cytomegalovirus exposure and HLA in healthy donors. In the study overall: In a previous analysis, about 100 million unique TCR beta sequences were found from 150 million to 200 million T cells.

As for the donors, each was a healthy bone marrow donor. At sampling all donors were nominally healthy, likely with unrecorded immune exposures. The CDR3 loop spans 15 amino acids. Germline V gives CDR1 MDHEN, CDR2 SYDVKM. The sample holds one count of this clone. PCR amplification relied on 60 Vbeta primers (plus 13 Jbeta primers). As processed by the authors: Unique TCR beta chains totaled some 80 million in a later count, with roughly 11 million of them shared. Profiled with immunoSEQ multiplex PCR; TCRdb holds only in-frame clones, not every one. The DNA was the basis for D and trimming; V, J and clone size are from that table. The data hold 100,000 to 150,000 clones, with about four fifths observed a single time.

Sequences were obtained from PBMCs. The J gene is TRBJ2-1, the V gene TRBV28; 8 nucleotides align to TRBD1. The source is a female donor in good health and CMV-seropositive. The CDR3 region is CANSASTGAVDEQFF. The CDR3 DNA follows: TGTGCAAATTCGGCCTCGACAGGGGCAGTGGATGAGCAGTTCTTC.